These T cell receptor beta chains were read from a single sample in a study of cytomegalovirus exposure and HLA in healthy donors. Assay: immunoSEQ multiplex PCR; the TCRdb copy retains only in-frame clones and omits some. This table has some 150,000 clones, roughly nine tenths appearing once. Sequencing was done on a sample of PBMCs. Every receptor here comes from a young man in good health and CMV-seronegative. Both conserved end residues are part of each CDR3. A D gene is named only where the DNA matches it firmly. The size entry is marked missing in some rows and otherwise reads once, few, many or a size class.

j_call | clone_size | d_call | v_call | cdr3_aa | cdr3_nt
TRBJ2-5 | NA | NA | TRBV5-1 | CASSLVGYEETQYF | TGCGCCAGCAGCTTGGTGGGCTATGAAGAGACCCAGTACTTC
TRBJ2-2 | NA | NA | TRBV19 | CATRVTRSSNTGELFF | TGTGCCACAAGAGTTACCCGGAGTTCGAACACCGGGGAGCTGTTTTTT
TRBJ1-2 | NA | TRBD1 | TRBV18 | CASSPPTGGNYGYTF | TGTGCCAGCTCACCACCGACAGGGGGTAACTATGGCTACACCTTC
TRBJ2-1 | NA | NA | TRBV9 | CASSVSPGNNEQFF | TGTGCCAGCAGCGTTTCCCCGGGAAACAATGAGCAGTTCTTC
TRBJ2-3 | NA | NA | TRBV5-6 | CASSTVTVTDTQYF | TGTGCCAGCAGCACAGTGACAGTCACAGATACGCAGTATTTT
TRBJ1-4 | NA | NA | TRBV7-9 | CASSLTGMLDKLFF | TGTGCCAGCAGCTTAACAGGGATGTTAGACAAACTGTTTTTT
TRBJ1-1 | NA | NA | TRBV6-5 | CASRGIVAEAFF | TGTGCCAGCCGGGGGATTGTCGCTGAAGCTTTCTTT
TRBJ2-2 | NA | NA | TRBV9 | CASSVATGRGELFF | TGTGCCAGCAGCGTAGCTACAGGCCGTGGGGAGCTGTTTTTT
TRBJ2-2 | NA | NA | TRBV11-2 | CASSFQTSKSGELFF | TGTGCCAGCAGCTTCCAGACTAGTAAATCCGGGGAGCTGTTTTTT
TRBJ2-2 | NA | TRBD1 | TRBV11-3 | CASSQGQGMAGELFF | TGTGCCAGCAGCCAGGGACAGGGGATGGCCGGGGAGCTGTTTTTT
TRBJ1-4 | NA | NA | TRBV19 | CASSPGWAGNEKLFF | TGTGCCAGTAGTCCGGGATGGGCGGGCAATGAAAAACTGTTTTTT
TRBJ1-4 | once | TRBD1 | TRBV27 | CASSYRTGLYEKLFF | TGTGCCAGCAGTTACAGGACAGGGCTTTATGAAAAACTGTTTTTT
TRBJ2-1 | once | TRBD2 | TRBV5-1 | CASSFSGRGAYNEQFF | TGCGCCAGCAGCTTTAGCGGGAGGGGGGCTTACAATGAGCAGTTCTTC
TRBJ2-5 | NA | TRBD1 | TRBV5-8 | CASSLGQGWETQYF | TGTGCCAGCAGCTTGGGACAGGGGTGGGAGACCCAGTACTTC
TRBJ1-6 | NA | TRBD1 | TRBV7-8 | CASSLDQGDRGSYNSPLHF | TGTGCCAGCAGCTTAGATCAAGGGGACAGGGGCTCCTATAATTCACCCCTCCACTTT
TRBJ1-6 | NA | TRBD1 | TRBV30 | CAWSRQGAGMNSPLHF | TGTGCCTGGAGTCGGCAGGGGGCAGGTATGAATTCACCCCTCCACTTT
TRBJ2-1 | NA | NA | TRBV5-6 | CASRRRGTGLLAGVEQFF | TGTGCCAGCAGGAGGAGAGGGACAGGGCTCCTAGCGGGAGTTGAGCAGTTCTTC
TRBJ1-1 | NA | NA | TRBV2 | CASRSTDMNTEAFF | TGTGCCAGCAGGTCGACAGACATGAACACTGAAGCTTTCTTT
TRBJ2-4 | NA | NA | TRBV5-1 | CASSERTSGIAKNIQYF | TGCGCCAGCAGCGAGAGGACATCCGGAATAGCCAAAAACATTCAGTACTTC
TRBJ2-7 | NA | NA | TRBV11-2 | CASSRRSSSTGRPSYEQYF | TGTGCCAGCAGCCGGAGATCTTCATCGACAGGTCGGCCCTCCTACGAGCAGTACTTC
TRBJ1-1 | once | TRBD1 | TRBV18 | CASSPSTGGLNTEAFF | TGTGCCAGCTCACCATCGACAGGGGGCCTGAACACTGAAGCTTTCTTT
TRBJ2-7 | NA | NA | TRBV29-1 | CSAGDKVDEQYF | TGCAGCGCCGGGGACAAGGTGGACGAGCAGTACTTC
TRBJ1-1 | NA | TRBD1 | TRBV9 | CASSVEGGISPTEAFF | TGTGCCAGCAGCGTAGAAGGGGGCATATCGCCCACTGAAGCTTTCTTT
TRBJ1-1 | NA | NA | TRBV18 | CASSLHRGTDTEAFF | TGTGCCAGCTCACTTCACCGGGGTACGGACACTGAAGCTTTCTTT
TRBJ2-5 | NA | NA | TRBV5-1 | CASSLEAGTEAQYF | TGCGCCAGCAGCTTGGAGGCGGGGACAGAGGCCCAGTACTTC
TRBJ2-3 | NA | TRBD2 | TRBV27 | CASSLGTRTDTQYF | TGTGCCAGCAGTTTAGGGACTAGAACAGATACGCAGTATTTT
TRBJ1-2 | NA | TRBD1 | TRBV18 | CASSLGTGAYGYTF | TGTGCCAGCTCACTAGGGACAGGGGCGTATGGCTACACCTTC
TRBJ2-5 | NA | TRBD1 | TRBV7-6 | CASSLVWDRVETQYF | TGTGCCAGCAGCTTAGTTTGGGACAGGGTAGAGACCCAGTACTTC
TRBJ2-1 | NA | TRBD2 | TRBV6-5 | CASRRTSGNYNEQFF | TGTGCCAGCAGACGGACTAGCGGGAATTACAATGAGCAGTTCTTC
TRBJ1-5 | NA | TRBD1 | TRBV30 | CAWGEGAAQPQHF | TGTGCCTGGGGTGAGGGGGCTGCGCAGCCCCAGCATTTT
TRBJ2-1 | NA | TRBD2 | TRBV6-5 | CASSIRLAGLNEQFF | TGTGCCAGTTCGATCCGGCTAGCGGGATTGAATGAGCAGTTCTTC
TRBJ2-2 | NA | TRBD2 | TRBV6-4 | CASSGTSGITGELFF | TGTGCCAGCAGTGGGACTAGCGGTATCACCGGGGAGCTGTTTTTT
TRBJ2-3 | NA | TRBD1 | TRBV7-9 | CASIPTGQGTDTQYF | TGTGCCAGCATCCCGACAGGGCAGGGAACAGATACGCAGTATTTT
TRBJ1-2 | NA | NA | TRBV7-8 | CASSSQSTNYGYTF | TGTGCCAGCAGCTCACAGAGTACTAACTATGGCTACACCTTC
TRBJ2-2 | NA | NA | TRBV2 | CARGRSGDTGELFF | TGTGCCAGGGGGAGATCCGGGGACACCGGGGAGCTGTTTTTT
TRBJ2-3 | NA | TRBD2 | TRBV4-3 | CASSQASGNTDTQYF | TGCGCCAGCAGCCAAGCTAGCGGCAACACAGATACGCAGTATTTT
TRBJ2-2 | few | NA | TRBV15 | CATSRGSGRPGELFF | TGTGCCACCAGCAGAGGGTCAGGGCGCCCCGGGGAGCTGTTTTTT
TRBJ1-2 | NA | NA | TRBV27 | CASSLAGNVGYTF | TGTGCCAGCAGTTTAGCAGGGAATGTTGGCTACACCTTC
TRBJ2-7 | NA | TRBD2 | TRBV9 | CASSVETSGLYEQYF | TGTGCCAGCAGCGTAGAAACTAGCGGGCTCTACGAGCAGTACTTC
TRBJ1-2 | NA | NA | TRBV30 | CAWRPSLGRRVYGYTF | TGTGCCTGGAGACCATCTTTGGGCAGGAGGGTTTATGGCTACACCTTC
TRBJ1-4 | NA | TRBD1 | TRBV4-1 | CASSQDRVGEKLFF | TGCGCCAGCAGCCAGGACAGGGTGGGGGAAAAACTGTTTTTT
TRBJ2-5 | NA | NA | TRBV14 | CASSGDPTRGKETQYF | TGTGCCAGCAGCGGAGACCCTACTCGCGGGAAAGAGACCCAGTACTTC